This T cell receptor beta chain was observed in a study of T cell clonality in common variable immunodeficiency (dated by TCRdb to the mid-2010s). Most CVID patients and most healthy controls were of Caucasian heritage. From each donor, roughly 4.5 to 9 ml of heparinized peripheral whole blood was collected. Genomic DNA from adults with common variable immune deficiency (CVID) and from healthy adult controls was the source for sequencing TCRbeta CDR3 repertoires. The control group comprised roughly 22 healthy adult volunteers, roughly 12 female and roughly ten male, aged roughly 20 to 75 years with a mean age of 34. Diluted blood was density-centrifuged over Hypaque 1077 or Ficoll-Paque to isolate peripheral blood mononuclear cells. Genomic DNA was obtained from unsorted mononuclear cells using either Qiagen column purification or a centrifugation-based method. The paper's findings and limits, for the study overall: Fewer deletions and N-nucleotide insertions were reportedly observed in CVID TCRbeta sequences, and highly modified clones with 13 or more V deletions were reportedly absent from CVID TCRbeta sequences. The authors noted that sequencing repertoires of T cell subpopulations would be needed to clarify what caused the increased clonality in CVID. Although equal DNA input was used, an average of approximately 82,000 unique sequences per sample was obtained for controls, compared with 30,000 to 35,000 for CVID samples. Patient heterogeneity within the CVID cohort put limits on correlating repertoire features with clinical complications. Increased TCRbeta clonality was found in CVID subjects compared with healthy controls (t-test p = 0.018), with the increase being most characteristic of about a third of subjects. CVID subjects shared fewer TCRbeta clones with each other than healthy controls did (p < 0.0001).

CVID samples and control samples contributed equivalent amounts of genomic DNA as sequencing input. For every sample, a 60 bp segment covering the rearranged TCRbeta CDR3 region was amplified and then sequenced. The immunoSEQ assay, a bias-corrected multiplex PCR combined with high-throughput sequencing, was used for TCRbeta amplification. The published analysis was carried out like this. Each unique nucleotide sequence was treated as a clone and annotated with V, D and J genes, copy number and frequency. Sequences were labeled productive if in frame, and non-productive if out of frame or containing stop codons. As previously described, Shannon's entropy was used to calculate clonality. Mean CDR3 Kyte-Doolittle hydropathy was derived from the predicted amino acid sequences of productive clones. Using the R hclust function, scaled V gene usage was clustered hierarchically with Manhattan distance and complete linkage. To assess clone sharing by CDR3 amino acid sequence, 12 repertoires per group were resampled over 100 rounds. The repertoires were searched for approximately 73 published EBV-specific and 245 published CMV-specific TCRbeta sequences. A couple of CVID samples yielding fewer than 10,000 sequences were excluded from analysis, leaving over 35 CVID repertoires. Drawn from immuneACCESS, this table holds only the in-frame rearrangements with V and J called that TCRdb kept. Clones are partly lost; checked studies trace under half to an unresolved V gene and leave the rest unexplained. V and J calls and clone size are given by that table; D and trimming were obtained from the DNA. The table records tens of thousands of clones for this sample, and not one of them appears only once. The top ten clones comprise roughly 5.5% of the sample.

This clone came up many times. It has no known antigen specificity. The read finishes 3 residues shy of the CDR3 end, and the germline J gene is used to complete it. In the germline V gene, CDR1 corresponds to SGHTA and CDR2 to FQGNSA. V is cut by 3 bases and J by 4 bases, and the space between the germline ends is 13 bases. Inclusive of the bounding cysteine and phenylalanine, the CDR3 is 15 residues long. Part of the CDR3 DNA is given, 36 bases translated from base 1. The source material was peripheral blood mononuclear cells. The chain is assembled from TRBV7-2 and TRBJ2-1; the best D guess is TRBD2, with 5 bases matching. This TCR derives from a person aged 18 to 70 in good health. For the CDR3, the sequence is CASSFSDRGYNEQFF. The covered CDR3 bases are TGTGCCAGCAGCTTTTCGGATCGGGGTTACAATGAG.